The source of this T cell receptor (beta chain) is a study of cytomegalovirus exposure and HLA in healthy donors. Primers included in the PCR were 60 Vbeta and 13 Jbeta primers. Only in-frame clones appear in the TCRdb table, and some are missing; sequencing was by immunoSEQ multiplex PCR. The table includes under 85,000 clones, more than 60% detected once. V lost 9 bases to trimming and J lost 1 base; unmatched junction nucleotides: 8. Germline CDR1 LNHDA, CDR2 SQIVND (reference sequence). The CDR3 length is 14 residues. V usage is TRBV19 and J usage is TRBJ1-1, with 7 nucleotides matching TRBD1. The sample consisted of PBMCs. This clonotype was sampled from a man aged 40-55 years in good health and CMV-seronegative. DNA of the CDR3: TGTGCCAGCGGAGAGACAGGGCAGAACACTGAAGCTTTCTTT. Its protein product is CASGETGQNTEAFF. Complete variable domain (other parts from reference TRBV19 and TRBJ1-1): DGGITQSPKYLFRKEGQNVTLSCEQNLNHDAMYWYRQDPGQGLRLIYYSQIVNDFQKGDIAEGYSVSREKKESFPLTVTSAQKNPTAFYLCASGETGQNTEAFFGQGTRLTVV.